This T cell receptor (beta chain) was sequenced during a study of blood T cell repertoires in COVID-19. Clones were sequenced by immunoSEQ multiplex PCR, and TCRdb holds only the in-frame ones, with some missing. The sample has under 450,000 clones, 89% seen once; the top ten hold about 1.4%. V was cut by 5 bases and J by 3 bases, with 11 bases left in between. CDR1 and CDR2 (germline): MDHEN, SYDVKM. CDR3 length: 14 residues. The chain joins TRBV28 to TRBJ1-5, with D perhaps TRBD1 (6 bases). The sequence derives from a woman aged 40 to 50 with COVID-19, enrolled during active disease. The sequencing sample was made of peripheral blood. DNA of the CDR3: TGTGCCAGCAGTACTACAGGGAACAATCAGCCCCAGCATTTT. Its protein product is CASSTTGNNQPQHF. Supplemented by reference TRBV28 and TRBJ1-5, the full variable domain reads DVKVTQSSRYLVKRTGEKVFLECVQDMDHENMFWYRQDPGLGLRLIYFSYDVKMKEKGDIPEGYSVSREKKERFSLILESASTNQTSMYLCASSTTGNNQPQHFGDGTRLSIL.